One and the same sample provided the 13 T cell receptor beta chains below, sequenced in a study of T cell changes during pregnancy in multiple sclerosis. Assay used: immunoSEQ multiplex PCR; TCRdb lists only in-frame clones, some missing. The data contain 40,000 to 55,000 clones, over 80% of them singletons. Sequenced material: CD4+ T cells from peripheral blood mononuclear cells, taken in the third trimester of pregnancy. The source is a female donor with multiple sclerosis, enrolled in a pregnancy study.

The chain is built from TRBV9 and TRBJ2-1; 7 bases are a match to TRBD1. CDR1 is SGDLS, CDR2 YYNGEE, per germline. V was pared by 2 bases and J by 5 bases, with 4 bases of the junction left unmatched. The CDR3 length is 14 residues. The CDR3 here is CASSVGQVNNEQFF. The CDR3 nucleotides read TGTGCCAGCAGCGTTGGACAGGTTAACAATGAGCAGTTCTTC.

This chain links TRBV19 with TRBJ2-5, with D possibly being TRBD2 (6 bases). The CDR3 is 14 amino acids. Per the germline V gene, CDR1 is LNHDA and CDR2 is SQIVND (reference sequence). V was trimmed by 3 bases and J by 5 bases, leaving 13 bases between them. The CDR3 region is CASSIGGVGETQYF. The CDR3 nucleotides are TGTGCCAGTAGTATCGGAGGGGTTGGGGAGACCCAGTACTTC.

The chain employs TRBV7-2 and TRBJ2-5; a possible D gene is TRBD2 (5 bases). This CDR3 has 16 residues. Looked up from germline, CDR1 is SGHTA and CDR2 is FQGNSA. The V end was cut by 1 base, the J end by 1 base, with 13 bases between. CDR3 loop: CASSLGGAIIQETQYF. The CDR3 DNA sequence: TGTGCCAGCAGCTTAGGGGGAGCAATTATCCAAGAGACCCAGTACTTC.

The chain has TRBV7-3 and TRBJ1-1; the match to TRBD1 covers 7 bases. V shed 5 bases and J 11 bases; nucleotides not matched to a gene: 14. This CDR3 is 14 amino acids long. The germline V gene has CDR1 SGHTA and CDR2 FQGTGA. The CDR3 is CASSPGDSLGVAFF. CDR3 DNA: TGTGCCAGCAGCCCAGGGGACAGCCTGGGGGTGGCTTTCTTT.

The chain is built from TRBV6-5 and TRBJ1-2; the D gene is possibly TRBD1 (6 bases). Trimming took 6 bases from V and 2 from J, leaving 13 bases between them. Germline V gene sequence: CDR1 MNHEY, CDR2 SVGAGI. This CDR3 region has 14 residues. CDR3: CASSRPGANYGYTF. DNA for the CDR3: TGTGCCAGCAGCCGCCCAGGGGCGAACTATGGCTACACCTTC.

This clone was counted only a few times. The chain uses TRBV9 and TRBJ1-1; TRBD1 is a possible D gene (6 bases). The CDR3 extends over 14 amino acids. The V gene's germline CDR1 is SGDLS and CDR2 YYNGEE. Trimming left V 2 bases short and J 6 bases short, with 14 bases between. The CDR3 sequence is CASSVIKGGAEAFF. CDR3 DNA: TGTGCCAGCAGCGTGATTAAAGGGGGGGCTGAAGCTTTCTTT.

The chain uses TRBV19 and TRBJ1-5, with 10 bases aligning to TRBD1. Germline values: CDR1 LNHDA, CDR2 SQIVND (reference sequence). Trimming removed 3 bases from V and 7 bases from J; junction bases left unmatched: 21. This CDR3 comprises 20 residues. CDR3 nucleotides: TGTGCCAGTAGTATCTGGCTCCGGGACAGGGGTACCCGAGAGCAGCAGCCCCAGCATTTT. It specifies CASSIWLRDRGTREQQPQHF.

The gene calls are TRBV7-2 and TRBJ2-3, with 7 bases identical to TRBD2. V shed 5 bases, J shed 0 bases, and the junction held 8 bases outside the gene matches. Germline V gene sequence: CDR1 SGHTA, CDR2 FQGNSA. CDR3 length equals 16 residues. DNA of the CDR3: TGTGCCAGCAGCCTGGGAGGGGCCGCTAGCACAGATACGCAGTATTTT. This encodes CASSLGGAASTDTQYF.

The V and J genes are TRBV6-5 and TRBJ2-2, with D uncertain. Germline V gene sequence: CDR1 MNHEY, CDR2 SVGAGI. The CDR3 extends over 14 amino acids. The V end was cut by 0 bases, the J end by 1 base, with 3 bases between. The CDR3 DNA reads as TGTGCCAGCAGTTACTCCGGGAACACCGGGGAGCTGTTTTTT. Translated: CASSYSGNTGELFF.

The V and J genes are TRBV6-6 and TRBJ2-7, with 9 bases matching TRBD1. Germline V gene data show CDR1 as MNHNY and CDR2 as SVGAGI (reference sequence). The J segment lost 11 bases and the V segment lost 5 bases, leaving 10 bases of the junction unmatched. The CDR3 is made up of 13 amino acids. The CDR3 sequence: CASSQHPQGAEYF. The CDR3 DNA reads TGTGCCAGCAGTCAACACCCACAGGGGGCTGAGTACTTC.

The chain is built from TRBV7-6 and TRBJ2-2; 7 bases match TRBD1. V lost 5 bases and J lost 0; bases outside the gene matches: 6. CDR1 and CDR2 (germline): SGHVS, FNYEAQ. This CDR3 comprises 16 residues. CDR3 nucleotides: TGTGCCAGCAGCCTCATTGACAGGGCGAACACCGGGGAGCTGTTTTTT. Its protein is CASSLIDRANTGELFF.

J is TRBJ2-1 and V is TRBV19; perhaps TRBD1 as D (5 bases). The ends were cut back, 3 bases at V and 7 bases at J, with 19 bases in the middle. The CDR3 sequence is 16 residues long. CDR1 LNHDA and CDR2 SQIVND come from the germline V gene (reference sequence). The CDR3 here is CASSIGSVGPTNEQFF. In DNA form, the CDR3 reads TGTGCCAGTAGTATTGGGTCCGTGGGGCCGACGAATGAGCAGTTCTTC.

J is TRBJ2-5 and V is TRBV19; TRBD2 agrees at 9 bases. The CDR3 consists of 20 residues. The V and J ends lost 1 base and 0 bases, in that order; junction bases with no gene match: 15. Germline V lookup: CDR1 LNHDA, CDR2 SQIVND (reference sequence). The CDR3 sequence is CASSIAPLRGGPPYQETQYF. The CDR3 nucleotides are TGTGCCAGTAGTATAGCCCCCCTGCGGGGGGGCCCCCCGTACCAAGAGACCCAGTACTTC.